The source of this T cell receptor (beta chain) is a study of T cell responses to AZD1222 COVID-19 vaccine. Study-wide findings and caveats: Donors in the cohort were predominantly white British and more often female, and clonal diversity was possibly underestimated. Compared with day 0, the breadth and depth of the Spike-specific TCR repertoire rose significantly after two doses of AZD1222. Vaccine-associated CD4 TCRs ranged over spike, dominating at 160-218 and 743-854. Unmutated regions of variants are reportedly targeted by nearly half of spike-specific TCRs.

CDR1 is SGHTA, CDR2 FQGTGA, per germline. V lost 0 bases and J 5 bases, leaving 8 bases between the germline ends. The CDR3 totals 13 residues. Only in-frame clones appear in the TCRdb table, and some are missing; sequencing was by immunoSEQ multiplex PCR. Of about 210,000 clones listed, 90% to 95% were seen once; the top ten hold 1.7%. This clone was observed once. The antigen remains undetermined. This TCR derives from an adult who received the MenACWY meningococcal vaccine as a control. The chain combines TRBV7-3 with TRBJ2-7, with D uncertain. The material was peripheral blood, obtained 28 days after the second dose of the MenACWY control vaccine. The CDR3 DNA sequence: TGTGCCAGCAGCTTAACTAGGGTCGACGAGCAGTACTTC. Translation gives CASSLTRVDEQYF.